Detailed here is one T cell receptor beta chain. A junction boundary mismatches the germline segment, possibly from a read error. This entry comes from a study of T-cell reconstitution after alpha-beta-depleted transplantation in children. The library targeted TCRbeta and was prepared with unique molecular identifiers. TCRdb called the PCR reads again in MiXCR, with one record for every CDR3 protein. Of 250,000 to 400,000 distinct CDR3 sequences listed, around 25% are singletons. The CDR3 is made up of 16 amino acids. CDR1 is MGHRA and CDR2 is YSYEKL in the germline V gene. This TCR came from a male patient under 18 who had a stem cell transplant for acute lymphoblastic leukemia, so the T cells may come from the graft donor. The rearrangement joins TRBV4-1 to TRBJ2-7, with D perhaps assigned TRBD1 or TRBD2 (5 bases each). The source was PBMCs, mostly from graft donor cells, collected 180 days after TCRalphabeta/CD19-depleted stem cell transplant. The CDR3 DNA follows: TGCGCCAGCAGCCAAGATCTGAGGGGAAGCTCCTATGAGCAGTACTTC. As protein: CASSQDLRGSSYEQYF.